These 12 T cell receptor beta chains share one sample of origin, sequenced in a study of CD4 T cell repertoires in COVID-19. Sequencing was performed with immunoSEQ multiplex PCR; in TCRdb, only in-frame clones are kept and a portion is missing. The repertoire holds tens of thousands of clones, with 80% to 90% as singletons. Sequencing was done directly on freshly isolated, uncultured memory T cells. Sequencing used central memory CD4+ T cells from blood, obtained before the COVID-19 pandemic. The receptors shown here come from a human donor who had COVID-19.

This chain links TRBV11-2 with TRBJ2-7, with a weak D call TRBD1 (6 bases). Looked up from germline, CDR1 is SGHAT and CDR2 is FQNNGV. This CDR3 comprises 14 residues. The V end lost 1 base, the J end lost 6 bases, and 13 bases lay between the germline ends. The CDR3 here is CASSLGPGAIEQYF. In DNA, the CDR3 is TGTGCCAGCAGCTTAGGCCCAGGGGCGATCGAGCAGTACTTC.

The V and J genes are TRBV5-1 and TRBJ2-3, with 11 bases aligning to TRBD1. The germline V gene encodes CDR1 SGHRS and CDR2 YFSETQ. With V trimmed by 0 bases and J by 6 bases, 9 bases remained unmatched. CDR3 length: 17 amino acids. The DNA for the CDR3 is TGCGCCAGCAGCTTGGCCCTCGGACAGGGGGCAAGGGATACGCAGTATTTT. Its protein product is CASSLALGQGARDTQYF.

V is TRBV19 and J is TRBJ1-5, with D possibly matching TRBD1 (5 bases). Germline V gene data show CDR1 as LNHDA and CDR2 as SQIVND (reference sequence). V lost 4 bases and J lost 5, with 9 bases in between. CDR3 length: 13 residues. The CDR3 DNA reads TGTGCCAGTAGTAACCAGGGATATCAGCCCCAGCATTTT. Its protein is CASSNQGYQPQHF.

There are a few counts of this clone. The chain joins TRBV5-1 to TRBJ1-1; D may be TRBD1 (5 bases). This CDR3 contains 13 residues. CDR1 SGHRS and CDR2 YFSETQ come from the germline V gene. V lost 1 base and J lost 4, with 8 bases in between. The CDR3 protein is CASSLRGGTEAFF. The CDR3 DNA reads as TGCGCCAGCAGCTTGCGGGGGGGCACTGAAGCTTTCTTT.

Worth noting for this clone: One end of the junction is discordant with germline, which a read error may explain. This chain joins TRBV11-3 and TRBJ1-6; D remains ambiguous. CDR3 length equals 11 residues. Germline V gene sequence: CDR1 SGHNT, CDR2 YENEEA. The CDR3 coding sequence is TGTGCCAGCACCCCTAATTCATCCCTCCACTTT. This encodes CASTPNSSLHF.

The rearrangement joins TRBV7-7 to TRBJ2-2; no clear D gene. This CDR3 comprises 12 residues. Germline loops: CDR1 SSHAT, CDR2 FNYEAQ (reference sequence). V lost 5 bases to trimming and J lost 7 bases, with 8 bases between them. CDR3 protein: CASSPLSGELFF. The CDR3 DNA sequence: TGTGCCAGCAGCCCTCTAAGCGGGGAGCTGTTTTTT.

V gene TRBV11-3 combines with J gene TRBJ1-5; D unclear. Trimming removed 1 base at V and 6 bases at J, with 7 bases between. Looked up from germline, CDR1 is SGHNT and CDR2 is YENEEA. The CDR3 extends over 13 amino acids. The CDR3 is CASSLVPGQPQHF. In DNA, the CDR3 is TGTGCCAGCAGCTTAGTTCCCGGTCAGCCCCAGCATTTT.

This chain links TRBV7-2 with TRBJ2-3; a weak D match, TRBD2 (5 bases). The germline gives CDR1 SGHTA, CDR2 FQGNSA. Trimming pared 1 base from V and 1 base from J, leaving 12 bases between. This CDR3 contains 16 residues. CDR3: CASSLVRGAGTDTQYF. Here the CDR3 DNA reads TGTGCCAGCAGCTTAGTACGCGGAGCGGGCACAGATACGCAGTATTTT.

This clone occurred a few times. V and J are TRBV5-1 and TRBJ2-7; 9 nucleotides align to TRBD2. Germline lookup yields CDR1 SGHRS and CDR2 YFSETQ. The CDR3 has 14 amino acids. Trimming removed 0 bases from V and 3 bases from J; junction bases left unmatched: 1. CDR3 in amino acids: CASSLGLADYEQYF. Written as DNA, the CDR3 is TGCGCCAGCAGCTTGGGACTAGCGGACTACGAGCAGTACTTC.

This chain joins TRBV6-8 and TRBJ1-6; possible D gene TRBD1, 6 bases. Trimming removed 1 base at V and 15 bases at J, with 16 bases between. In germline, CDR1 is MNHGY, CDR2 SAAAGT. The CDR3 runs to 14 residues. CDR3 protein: CASSYWEGDFVLHF. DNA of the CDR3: TGTGCCAGCAGTTACTGGGAGGGGGATTTTGTCCTCCACTTT.

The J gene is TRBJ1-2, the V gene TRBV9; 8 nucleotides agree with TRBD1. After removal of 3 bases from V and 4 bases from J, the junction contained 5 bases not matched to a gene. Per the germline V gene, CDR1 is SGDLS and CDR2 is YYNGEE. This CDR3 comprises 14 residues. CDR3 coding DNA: TGTGCCAGCAGCGCGACAGGGGAAGGCTATGGCTACACCTTC. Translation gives CASSATGEGYGYTF.

The CDR3 sequence: CAISEREIRGNQPQHF. The CDR3 coding sequence is TGTGCCATCAGTGAGAGGGAGATTAGAGGCAATCAGCCCCAGCATTTT. The V gene is TRBV10-3, the J gene TRBJ1-5, with D unclear. Germline V CDR1 and CDR2: ENHRY, SYGVKD. V shed 2 bases and J shed 2 bases, with 13 bases lying between them. The CDR3 contains 16 residues.